Below are 8 T cell receptor beta chains sequenced from a single sample in a study of breast tumors, draining lymph nodes, adjacent tissues. TCRdb re-analysed the multiplex PCR reads in MiXCR, keeping a single row per CDR3 protein. The table has 180,000 or so distinct CDR3 sequences, approximately 31% seen once. Breast cancer patients provided tissue from their axillary draining lymph nodes. The specimen sequenced was axillary lymph node tissue. The origin of the receptors is a female donor with breast cancer. Some clones in this sample may be carry-over from other donors' samples.

This clonotype has a count of ten or more. This rearrangement joins TRBV27 to TRBJ1-5; D call uncertain. The germline gives CDR1 MNHEY, CDR2 SMNVEV (reference sequence). The germline V and J ends were trimmed by 6 bases and 4 bases, with 10 bases remaining between them. This CDR3 has 13 residues. The CDR3 here is CASRLAPNQPQHF. The CDR3 DNA reads as TGTGCCAGCAGGCTAGCGCCGAATCAGCCCCAGCATTTT.

This clonotype was seen ten or more times. V gene TRBV29-1 combines with J gene TRBJ2-1; 9 bases match TRBD2. The CDR3 covers 14 residues. Trimming took 5 bases from V and 4 from J; bases not matched to a gene: 6. From germline, CDR1 is SQVTM and CDR2 ANQGSEA. CDR3 sequence (DNA): TGCAGCGTTCCTCCGACTAGCGGTTACAATGAGCAGTTCTTC. Protein sequence: CSVPPTSGYNEQFF.

This clonotype was seen a handful of times. The gene calls are TRBV29-1 and TRBJ1-1; D gene uncertain. The germline gives CDR1 SQVTM, CDR2 ANQGSEA. The CDR3 contains 13 residues. V lost 6 bases and J 0 bases, leaving 11 bases between the germline ends. CDR3 sequence: CSVAGVMNTEAFF. Written as DNA, the CDR3 is TGCAGCGTCGCGGGAGTCATGAACACTGAAGCTTTCTTT.

The gene calls are TRBV19 and TRBJ1-1, with no clear D. V dropped 1 base and J dropped 2 bases, with 11 bases sitting between them. The CDR3 is 15 amino acids. Germline values: CDR1 LNHDA, CDR2 SQIVND (reference sequence). CDR3 residues: CASSIVRVVNTEAFF. In DNA, the CDR3 is TGTGCCAGTAGTATAGTGCGAGTAGTTAACACTGAAGCTTTCTTT.

Worth noting for this clonotype: This CDR3 fails to terminate in the conserved phenylalanine or tryptophan, so it likely reflects a read error. The DNA is left out, because the CDR3 cannot be placed on it with certainty; the CDR3 is given as TCRdb lists it. The chain recombines TRBV2 with TRBJ2-5; the table's D call of TRBD1 was not tested on the DNA. CDR1 is SNHLY and CDR2 is FYNNEI in the germline V gene. The CDR3 is 15 residues long, ends included. CDR3 region: CASSAPGGGGETLGS.

This clonotype was picked up many times. This chain uses TRBV7-3 with TRBJ2-7, with 7 bases fitting TRBD1. Losses at the gene ends were 5 bases for V and 6 bases for J; bases not matched to a gene: 7. This CDR3 contains 13 residues. From germline, CDR1 is SGHTA and CDR2 FQGTGA. CDR3 region: CASSLDRVGEQYF. The CDR3 nucleotides are TGTGCCAGCAGCCTAGACAGGGTCGGCGAGCAGTACTTC.

As regards this clonotype: A much larger clone sits a single nucleotide away, making a read error possible. V gene TRBV19 combines with J gene TRBJ2-1; D is unresolved. Germline V CDR1 and CDR2: LNHDA, SQIVND (reference sequence). The CDR3 runs to 14 residues. The CDR3 region is CASSDGNSYNEPFF. The CDR3 DNA reads TGTGCCAGTAGCGACGGCAACTCCTACAATGAGCCGTTCTTC.

As for this clonotype: At one boundary the junction diverges from the germline segment, which might be a read error. The chain recombines TRBV6-5 with TRBJ1-2; TRBD1 might be the D (5 bases). Per germline, CDR1 MNHEY and CDR2 SVGAGI. CDR3 length: 13 residues. The CDR3 region is CASSHSGNYGYTF. CDR3 in DNA: TGTGCCAGCAGTCACTCAGGGAACTATGGCTACACCTTC.